The rows below give T cell receptor beta chains drawn from one sample of a study of OX40 agonist ivuxolimab in advanced cancers. Data came from immunoSEQ multiplex PCR; TCRdb stores just in-frame clones and leaves some out. Counted here are 50,000 to 55,000 clones, 80% to 90% occurring once; the ten biggest clones make up roughly a tenth. The sample consisted of CD4+ or CD8+ T cells sorted from blood, taken in a trial of the OX40 agonist ivuxolimab. The receptors originated from an adult with an advanced solid tumor such as melanoma, head and neck, liver or kidney cancer. Each CDR3 is given with its conserved first and last residue. Fields, in order: V gene, J gene, clone size, D gene, CDR3 DNA, CDR3 protein. The D gene is left open where the match is weak. Clone size is shown for a subset of rows, as once, few, many or a class of expanded clone.

V gene: TRBV9
J gene: TRBJ2-3
clone size: .
D gene: TRBD1
CDR3 DNA: TGTGCCAGCAGCGTAGCCGGACAGGGAGGCACAGATACGCAGTATTTT
CDR3 protein: CASSVAGQGGTDTQYF

V gene: TRBV5-5
J gene: TRBJ1-4
clone size: .
D gene: TRBD1
CDR3 DNA: TGTGCCAGCAGCTTGGGGGGACAGGGTGAAAAACTGTTTTTT
CDR3 protein: CASSLGGQGEKLFF

V gene: TRBV5-6
J gene: TRBJ2-1
clone size: .
D gene: TRBD2
CDR3 DNA: TGTGCCAGCAGCCCCTGGTACCGGGGGGGAATCAACAATGAGCAGTTCTTC
CDR3 protein: CASSPWYRGGINNEQFF

V gene: TRBV28
J gene: TRBJ2-2
clone size: .
D gene: .
CDR3 DNA: TGTGCCAGCAGTTTATGGGGGTCGAACACCGGGGAGCTGTTTTTT
CDR3 protein: CASSLWGSNTGELFF

V gene: TRBV6-1
J gene: TRBJ1-1
clone size: once
D gene: .
CDR3 DNA: TGTGCCAGCAGTCAACAGATGAACACTGAAGCTTTCTTT
CDR3 protein: CASSQQMNTEAFF

V gene: TRBV19
J gene: TRBJ1-1
clone size: few
D gene: .
CDR3 DNA: TGTGCCAGTAGTGGGTTGTACACTGAAGCTTTCTTT
CDR3 protein: CASSGLYTEAFF

V gene: TRBV18
J gene: TRBJ2-7
clone size: .
D gene: TRBD1
CDR3 DNA: TGTGCCAGCTCACCTATCACCGGGACAGGGGGGGCCTACGAGCAGTACTTC
CDR3 protein: CASSPITGTGGAYEQYF

V gene: TRBV7-8
J gene: TRBJ2-5
clone size: few
D gene: TRBD1
CDR3 DNA: TGTGCCAGCACGGACAGGGTCCAAGAGACCCAGTACTTC
CDR3 protein: CASTDRVQETQYF

V gene: TRBV7-9
J gene: TRBJ1-2
clone size: .
D gene: .
CDR3 DNA: TGTGCCAGCAGCTTCCAAGACAGGATCAACTATGGCTACACCTTC
CDR3 protein: CASSFQDRINYGYTF

V gene: TRBV11-2
J gene: TRBJ2-2
clone size: .
D gene: TRBD2
CDR3 DNA: TGTGCCAGCAGCCTAGGACTAGATATTAACACCGGGGAGCTGTTTTTT
CDR3 protein: CASSLGLDINTGELFF

V gene: TRBV18
J gene: TRBJ2-2
clone size: .
D gene: .
CDR3 DNA: TGTGCCAGCTCACCGAATCAGGTCACGAACACCGGGGAGCTGTTTTTT
CDR3 protein: CASSPNQVTNTGELFF

V gene: TRBV6-1
J gene: TRBJ1-2
clone size: .
D gene: .
CDR3 DNA: TGTGCCAGCAGTGAAGCGCTGGCAGGAGTATATGGCTATACCTTC
CDR3 protein: CASSEALAGVYGYTF

V gene: TRBV4-1
J gene: TRBJ2-6
clone size: .
D gene: .
CDR3 DNA: TGCGCCAGCAGCCACCTTCCCCCAGGGGCTGGGGCCAACGTCCTGACTTTC
CDR3 protein: CASSHLPPGAGANVLTF

V gene: TRBV5-1
J gene: TRBJ2-2
clone size: .
D gene: .
CDR3 DNA: TGCGCCAGCAGCTTCCTCGGCGGGGAGCTGTTTTTT
CDR3 protein: CASSFLGGELFF

V gene: TRBV5-4
J gene: TRBJ2-7
clone size: once
D gene: .
CDR3 DNA: TGTGCCAGCAGCTTTGGACGGGCGTCGGGGGAGCAGTACTTC
CDR3 protein: CASSFGRASGEQYF